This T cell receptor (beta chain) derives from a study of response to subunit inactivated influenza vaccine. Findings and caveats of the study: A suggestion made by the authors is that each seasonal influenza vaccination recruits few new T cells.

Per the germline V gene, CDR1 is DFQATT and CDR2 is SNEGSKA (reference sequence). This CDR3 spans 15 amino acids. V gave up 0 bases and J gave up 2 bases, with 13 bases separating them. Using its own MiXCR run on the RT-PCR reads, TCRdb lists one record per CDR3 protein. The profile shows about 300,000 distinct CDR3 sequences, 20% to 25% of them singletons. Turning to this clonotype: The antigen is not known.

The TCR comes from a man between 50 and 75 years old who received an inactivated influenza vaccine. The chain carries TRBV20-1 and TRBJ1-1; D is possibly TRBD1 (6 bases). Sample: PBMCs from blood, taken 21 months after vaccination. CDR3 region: CSARDGGSHNTEAFF. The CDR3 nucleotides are TGCAGTGCTAGAGATGGGGGCTCCCACAACACTGAAGCTTTCTTT.